This T cell receptor (beta chain) was observed in a study of identical twins (dated by TCRdb to about 2016). Regarding the research as a whole: To test whether fetal clonotypes persist, this study deep-sequenced TCR alpha and beta repertoires from monozygotic twins, from unrelated adults of various ages, and from cord blood. Replicate twin experiments were performed at different times using different library preparation protocols to rule out contamination.

The CDR1 and CDR2 encoded by the germline V gene are SGHTA and FQGNSA. A distance of 27 bases separates the germline ends of V and J, which lose 6 bases and 6 bases respectively. Spanning cysteine to phenylalanine, the CDR3 consists of 18 amino acids. The CDR3 DNA has 54 bases and is translated from base 1. Every donor in the study was a healthy Caucasian. The twin cohort comprised three pairs of female monozygotic twins, all aged about 18 to 29 years. CD4+ and CD8+ T cell populations were isolated with positive isolation kits from Invitrogen. Results the study describes overall, beyond this receptor: Fewer insertions were carried by abundant cord blood beta clonotypes, a similar but weaker trend appeared in young adult naive repertoires, and no such trend appeared in memory repertoires. Recombination models systematically underestimated out-of-frame TCR alpha sharing in monozygotic twins but agreed with sharing between unrelated individuals. Conclusions relied on cross-sectional statistical analysis, since the same donors could not be followed over many years. The excess sharing between twins in beta out-of-frame sequences was weaker because fewer shared sequences reduced the signal-to-noise ratio. Zero-insertion analyses could be partly confounded by invariant T cells such as MAIT and iNKT, although diverse VJ usage argued against such confounding for most clonotypes. Compared with coincidental sharing between unrelated individuals, an excess of low generation-probability sequences was observed among out-of-frame TCR alpha sequences shared between twins.

The library was made by 5' RACE. The sample was run on an Illumina HiSeq 2000. Template switching introduced a universal primer binding site; the final cDNA contained a unique molecular identifier, enabling accurate counting of TCR cDNA molecules. First-strand cDNA for TCR alpha and beta chains was synthesized from specific primers in the conserved constant-segment region. To control for contamination, every cDNA library carried two barcodes: a SMART-Mk sample barcode plus Illumina barcodes. Two successive PCR steps introduced TruSeq adapter sequences along with Illumina sample barcodes. The TCR alpha and beta cDNA libraries were sequenced on the Illumina HiSeq platform using custom primers. On the study's bioinformatics: Raw reads were processed with MiGEC to extract unique molecular identifiers, and MiXCR was used to determine CDR3 positions. For each individual, recombination models were inferred using an EM algorithm with the repgenHMM and IGoR tools. The analysis of shared clonotypes was done with the tcR package in R, with sharing normalized by the product of cloneset sizes. Out-of-frame nonproductive sequences were analyzed to study raw recombination free of thymic and clonal selection effects. The raw public reads went through TCRdb reprocessing: fastp at Q25, MiXCR clone calling, in-frame beta chains kept. Rows with one shared CDR3 protein collapse into an entry with the most common genes and DNA. The V and J calls shown here were made by TCRdb, not taken from the authors' results. This sample is represented by about 530,000 distinct CDR3 sequences; roughly 15% of them were singletons. In total, the top ten clones hold roughly 0.44% of the sample.

Concerning this clonotype itself: Its recognized antigen is unknown. Base qualities are not provided; no much larger clone lies one nucleotide away.

The same sample was also used in a study of yellow fever vaccine responses in identical twins. The second paper states: The T cell response to vaccination in identical twins was reported by the authors to appear partly convergent and partly personalized. In identical twins, the study followed T cell clones that responded to the vaccine with precision.

The chain uses TRBV7-2 and TRBJ1-5; 5 matching bases give a weak D call of TRBD1. The material sequenced was CD4+ T cells sorted from blood. The receptor comes from a woman between 18 and 29 years old in good health. The CDR3 corresponds to CASSSRGGGSGTIQPQHF. The DNA sequence is as follows: TGTGCCAGCAGTTCCCGGGGCGGGGGGAGTGGCACCATTCAGCCCCAGCATTTT. Supplemented by the reference TRBV7-2 and TRBJ1-5 proteins around the CDR3, the complete variable domain is GAGVSQSPSNKVTEKGKDVELRCDPISGHTALYWYRQSLGQGLEFLIYFQGNSAPDKSGLPSDRFSAERTGGSVSTLTIQRTQQEDSAVYLCASSSRGGGSGTIQPQHFGDGTRLSIL.